The sequence of this T cell receptor (beta chain) was determined in a study of long-term antiretroviral therapy in people with HIV. Looking at the study overall: Of all samples, the earliest predate the 2015 immediate-ART recommendation by about a decade.

Germline V gene sequence: CDR1 SGHTA, CDR2 FQGNSA. The ends were cut back, 2 bases at V and 0 bases at J, with 11 bases in the middle. The CDR3 extends over 15 amino acids. They ran version v3.0 of the immunoSEQ assay at survey level. The study targeted roughly 40,000-50,000 T-cell genomes per sample in sequencing. Using immunoSEQ multiplex PCR, the repertoire was profiled, and TCRdb retains in-frame clones only, with some absent. The sample has approximately 24,000 clones, roughly 94% seen once; the top ten hold about 2.4%. Study-wide results and limits: Spans of CDR3 length were tighter for HIV repertoires than for controls. Transplant-donor-level diversity was not reached after ART, though diversity increased.

Notes on this clone: Antigen specificity is unknown.

The source was unsorted PBMCs, collected just over 4.8 years after starting antiretroviral therapy. The rearrangement joins TRBV7-2 to TRBJ2-7; weak D call: TRBD1 (6 bases). This receptor was identified in a woman in her forties or fifties with HIV. CDR3: CASSLLGGNSYEQYF. The DNA for the CDR3 is TGTGCCAGCAGCTTACTAGGGGGAAACTCCTACGAGCAGTACTTC.